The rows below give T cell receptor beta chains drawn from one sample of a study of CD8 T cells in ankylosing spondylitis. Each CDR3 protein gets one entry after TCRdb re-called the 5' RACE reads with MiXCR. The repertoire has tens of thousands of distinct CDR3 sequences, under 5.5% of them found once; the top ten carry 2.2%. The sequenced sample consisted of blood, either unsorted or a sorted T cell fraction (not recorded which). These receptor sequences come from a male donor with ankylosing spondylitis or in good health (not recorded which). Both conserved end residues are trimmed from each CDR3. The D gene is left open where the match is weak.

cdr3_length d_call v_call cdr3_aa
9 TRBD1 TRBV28 ARGQYNEQF
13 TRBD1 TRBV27 ASSFEPGQGYEQY
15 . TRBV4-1 ASSQDSGGTAFREQY
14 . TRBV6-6 ASSYSKARSNQPQH
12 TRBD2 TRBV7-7 ASSTLAGRETQY
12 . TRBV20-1 SAESTRGAGELF
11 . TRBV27 ASSWAAQETQY
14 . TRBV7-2 ASSLAPQGVTGELF
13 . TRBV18 ASSPILSFSYEQY
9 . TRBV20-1 SADGSYEQY
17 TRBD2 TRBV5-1 ASSLRAGTSGDDTGELF